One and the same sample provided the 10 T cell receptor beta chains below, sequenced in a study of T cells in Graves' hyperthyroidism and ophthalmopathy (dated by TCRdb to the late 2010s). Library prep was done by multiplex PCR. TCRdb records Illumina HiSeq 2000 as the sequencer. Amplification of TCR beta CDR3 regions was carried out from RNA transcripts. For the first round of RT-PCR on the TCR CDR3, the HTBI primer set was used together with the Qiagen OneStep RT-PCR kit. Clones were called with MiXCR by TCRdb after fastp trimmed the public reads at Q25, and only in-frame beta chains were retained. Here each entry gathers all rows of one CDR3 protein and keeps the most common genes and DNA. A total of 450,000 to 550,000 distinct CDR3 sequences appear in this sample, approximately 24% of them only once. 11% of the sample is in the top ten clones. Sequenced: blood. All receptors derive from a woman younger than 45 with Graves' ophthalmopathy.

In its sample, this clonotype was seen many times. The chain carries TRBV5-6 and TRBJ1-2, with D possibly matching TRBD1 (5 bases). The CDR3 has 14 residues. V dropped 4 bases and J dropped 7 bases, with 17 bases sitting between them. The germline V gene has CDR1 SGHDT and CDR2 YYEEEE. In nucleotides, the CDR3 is TGTGCCAGCAGCCCCCGCCTAGCCGGGGGTGGCTACACCTTC. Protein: CASSPRLAGGGYTF.

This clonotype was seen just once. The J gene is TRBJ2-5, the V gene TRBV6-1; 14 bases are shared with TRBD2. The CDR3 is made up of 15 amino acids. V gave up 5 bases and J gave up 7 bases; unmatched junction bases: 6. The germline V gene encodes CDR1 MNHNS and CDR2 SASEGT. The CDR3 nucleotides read TGTGCCAGCAGTCCCGGCGGACTAGCGGGGGGGACCCAGTACTTC. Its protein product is CASSPGGLAGGTQYF.

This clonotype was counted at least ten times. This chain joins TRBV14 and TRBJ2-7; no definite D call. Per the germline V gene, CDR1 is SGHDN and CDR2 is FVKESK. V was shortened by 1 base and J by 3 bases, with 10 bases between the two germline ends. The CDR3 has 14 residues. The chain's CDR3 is CASSQANRLYEQYF. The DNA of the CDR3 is TGTGCCAGCAGCCAAGCTAACCGCCTCTACGAGCAGTACTTC.

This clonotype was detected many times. DNA for the CDR3: TGTGCCAGCAGGCTAGGACTAGGGAGGGAGACCCAGTACTTC. Its protein product is CASRLGLGRETQYF. This chain connects TRBV11-2 to TRBJ2-5; 7 bases agree with TRBD2. Trimming removed 6 bases from V and 5 bases from J; junction bases left unmatched: 9. CDR1 SGHAT and CDR2 FQNNGV come from the germline V gene. The CDR3 is 14 amino acids.

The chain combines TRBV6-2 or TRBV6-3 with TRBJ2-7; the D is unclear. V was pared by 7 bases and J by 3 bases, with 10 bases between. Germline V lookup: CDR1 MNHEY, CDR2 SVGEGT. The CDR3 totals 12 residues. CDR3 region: CASMPDLYEQYF. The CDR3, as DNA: TGTGCCAGCATGCCGGATCTCTACGAGCAGTACTTC.

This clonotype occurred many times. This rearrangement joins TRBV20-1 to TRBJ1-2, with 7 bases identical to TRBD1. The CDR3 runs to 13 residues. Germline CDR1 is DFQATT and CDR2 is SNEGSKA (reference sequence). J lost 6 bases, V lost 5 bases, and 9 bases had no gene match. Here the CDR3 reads CSAYPTGFHGYTF. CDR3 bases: TGCAGTGCTTACCCGACAGGGTTTCATGGCTACACCTTC.

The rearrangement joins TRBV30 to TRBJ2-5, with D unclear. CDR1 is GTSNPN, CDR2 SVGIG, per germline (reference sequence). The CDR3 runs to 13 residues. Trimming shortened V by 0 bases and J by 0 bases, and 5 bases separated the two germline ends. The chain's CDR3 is CAWSVGYQETQYF. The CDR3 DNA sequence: TGTGCCTGGAGTGTGGGGTACCAAGAGACCCAGTACTTC.

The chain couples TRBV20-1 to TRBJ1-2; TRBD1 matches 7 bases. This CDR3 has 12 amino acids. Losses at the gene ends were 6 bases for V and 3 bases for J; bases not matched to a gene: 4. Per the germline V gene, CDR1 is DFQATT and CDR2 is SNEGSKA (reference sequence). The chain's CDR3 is CSARDSDYGYTF. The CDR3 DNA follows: TGCAGTGCAAGGGACAGCGACTATGGCTACACCTTC.

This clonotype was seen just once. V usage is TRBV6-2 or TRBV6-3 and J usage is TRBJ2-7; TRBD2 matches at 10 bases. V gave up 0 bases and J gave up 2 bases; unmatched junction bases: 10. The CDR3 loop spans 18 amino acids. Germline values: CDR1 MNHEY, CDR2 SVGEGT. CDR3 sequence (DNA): TGTGCCAGCAGTTACTCGTACCTAGCGGGGGACCTTACCTACGAGCAGTACTTC. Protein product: CASSYSYLAGDLTYEQYF.

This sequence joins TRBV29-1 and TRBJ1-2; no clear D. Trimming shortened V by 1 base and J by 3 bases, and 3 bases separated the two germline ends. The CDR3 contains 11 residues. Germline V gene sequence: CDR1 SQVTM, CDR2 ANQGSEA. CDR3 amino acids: CSVEGYYGYTF. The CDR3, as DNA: TGCAGCGTTGAAGGTTACTATGGCTACACCTTC.